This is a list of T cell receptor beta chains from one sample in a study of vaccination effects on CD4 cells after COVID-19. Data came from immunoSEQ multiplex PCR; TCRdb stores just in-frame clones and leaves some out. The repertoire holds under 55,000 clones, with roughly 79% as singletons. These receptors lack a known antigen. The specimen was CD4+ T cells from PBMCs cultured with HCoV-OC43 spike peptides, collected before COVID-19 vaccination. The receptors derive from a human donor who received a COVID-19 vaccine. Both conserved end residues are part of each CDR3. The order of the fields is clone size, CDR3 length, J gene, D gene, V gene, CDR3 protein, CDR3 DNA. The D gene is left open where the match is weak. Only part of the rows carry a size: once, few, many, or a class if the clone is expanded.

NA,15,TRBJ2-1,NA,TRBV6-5,CASSLRVGVMNEQFF,TGTGCCAGCAGTTTAAGGGTGGGGGTAATGAATGAGCAGTTCTTC
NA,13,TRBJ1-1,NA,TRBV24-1,CATSDWRNTEAFF,TGTGCCACCAGTGACTGGAGGAACACTGAAGCTTTCTTT
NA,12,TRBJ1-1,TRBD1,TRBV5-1,CASSRGTAEAFF,TGCGCCAGCAGCCGTGGGACAGCTGAAGCTTTCTTT
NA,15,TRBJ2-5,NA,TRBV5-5,CASSLLAGGKETQYF,TGTGCCAGCAGCTTGCTGGCAGGGGGGAAAGAGACCCAGTACTTC
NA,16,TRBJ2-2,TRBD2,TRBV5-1,CASSPLLAGETGELFF,TGCGCCAGCAGCCCCTTACTAGCGGGGGAAACCGGGGAGCTGTTTTTT
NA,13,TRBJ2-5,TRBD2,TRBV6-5,CASSLAGRETQYF,TGTGCCAGCAGTCTAGCGGGGCGGGAGACCCAGTACTTC
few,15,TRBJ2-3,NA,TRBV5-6,CASSSGPGFTDTQYF,TGTGCCAGCAGCTCTGGACCCGGATTCACAGATACGCAGTATTTT
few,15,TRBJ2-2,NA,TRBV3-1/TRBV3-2,CASSQKGSMAGELFF,TGTGCCAGCAGCCAAAAGGGATCTATGGCCGGGGAGCTGTTTTTT
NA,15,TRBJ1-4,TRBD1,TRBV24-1,CATSDAQGAGEKLFF,TGTGCCACCAGTGATGCACAGGGGGCCGGTGAAAAACTGTTTTTT
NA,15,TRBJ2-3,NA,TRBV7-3,CASSFSGVGTDTQYF,TGTGCCAGCAGCTTTTCAGGGGTCGGCACAGATACGCAGTATTTT
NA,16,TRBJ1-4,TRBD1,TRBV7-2,CASSLGGTGLNEKLFF,TGTGCCAGCAGCTTAGGAGGGACAGGTCTTAATGAAAAACTGTTTTTT
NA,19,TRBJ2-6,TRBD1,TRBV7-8,CASSLSPTGSRSGANVLTF,TGTGCCAGCAGCCTATCACCGACAGGGTCAAGATCTGGGGCCAACGTCCTGACTTTC
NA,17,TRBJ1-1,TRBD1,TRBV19,CASSMDRGTGANTEAFF,TGTGCCAGTAGTATGGACCGAGGAACAGGGGCGAACACTGAAGCTTTCTTT
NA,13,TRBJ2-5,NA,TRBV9,CASSPGLPGTQYF,TGTGCCAGCAGCCCGGGGCTTCCCGGGACCCAGTACTTC
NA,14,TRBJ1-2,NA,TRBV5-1,CASSLSRDNYGYTF,TGCGCCAGCAGCTTGAGTAGAGACAACTATGGCTACACCTTC
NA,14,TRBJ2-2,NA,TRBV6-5,CASSFYRHTGELFF,TGTGCCAGCAGTTTTTACCGACACACCGGGGAGCTGTTTTTT
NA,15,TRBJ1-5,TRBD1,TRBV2,CASSEDRTGNQPQHF,TGTGCCAGCAGTGAGGACAGGACGGGCAATCAGCCCCAGCATTTT
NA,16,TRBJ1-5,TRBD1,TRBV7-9,CASSLGDRGYDQPQHF,TGTGCCAGCAGCTTAGGGGACAGGGGGTACGATCAGCCCCAGCATTTT
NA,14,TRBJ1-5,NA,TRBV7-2,CASSLGLVGQPQHF,TGTGCCAGCAGCTTAGGTTTGGTCGGTCAGCCCCAGCATTTT
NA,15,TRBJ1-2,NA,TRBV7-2,CASSLGSEIYYGYTF,TGTGCCAGCAGCTTAGGTAGCGAGATATACTATGGCTACACCTTC
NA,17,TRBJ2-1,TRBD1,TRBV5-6,CASSLRDFGTGYNEQFF,TGTGCCAGCAGCTTGAGAGATTTCGGGACAGGGTACAATGAGCAGTTCTTC
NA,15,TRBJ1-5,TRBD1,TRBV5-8,CASSAPGQGRQPQHF,TGTGCCAGCAGCGCACCGGGACAGGGCCGGCAGCCCCAGCATTTT
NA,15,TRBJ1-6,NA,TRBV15,CATSRDRAGDSPLHF,TGTGCCACCAGCAGAGATAGGGCAGGGGACTCACCCCTCCACTTT
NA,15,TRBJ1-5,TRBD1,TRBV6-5,CASRGTVYSNQPQHF,TGTGCCAGCAGGGGGACAGTTTATAGCAATCAGCCCCAGCATTTT
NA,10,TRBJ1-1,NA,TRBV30,CACFGTEAFF,TGTGCCTGTTTCGGGACTGAAGCTTTCTTT
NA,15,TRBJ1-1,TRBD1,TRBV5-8,CASPSGGGESTEAFF,TGTGCCAGCCCCTCCGGAGGGGGCGAAAGCACTGAAGCTTTCTTT
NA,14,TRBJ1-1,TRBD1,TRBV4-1,CASSHVTGAPEAFF,TGCGCCAGCAGCCACGTAACAGGGGCTCCTGAAGCTTTCTTT
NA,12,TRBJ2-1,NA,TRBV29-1,CSPSIQGGEQFF,TGCAGCCCCTCAATCCAGGGAGGCGAGCAGTTCTTC
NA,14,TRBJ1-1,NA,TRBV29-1,CSVALTGGGTEAFF,TGCAGCGTTGCCCTAACCGGGGGGGGCACTGAAGCTTTCTTT
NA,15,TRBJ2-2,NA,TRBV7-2,CASSRTGAPGGELFF,TGTGCCAGCAGCCGTACGGGGGCTCCGGGCGGGGAGCTGTTTTTT
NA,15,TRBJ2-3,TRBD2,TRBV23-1,CASSHSGGRDNTQYF,TGCGCCAGCAGTCACAGCGGGGGCCGAGATAATACGCAGTATTTT
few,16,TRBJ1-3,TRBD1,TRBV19,CASSASSTGSGNTIYF,TGTGCCAGTAGTGCTTCATCGACAGGGTCTGGAAACACCATATATTTT
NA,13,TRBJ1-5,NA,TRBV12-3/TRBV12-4,CASSYRDNQPQHF,TGTGCCAGCAGCTACAGGGACAATCAGCCCCAGCATTTT
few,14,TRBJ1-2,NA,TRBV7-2,CASSLSAGNYGYTF,TGTGCCAGCAGCTTATCCGCCGGGAACTATGGCTACACCTTC
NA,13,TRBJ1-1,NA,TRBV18,CASSSTETSEAFF,TGTGCCAGCTCATCGACAGAGACATCTGAAGCTTTCTTT
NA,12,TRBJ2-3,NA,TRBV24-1,CATAASTDTQYF,TGTGCCACCGCGGCCAGCACAGATACGCAGTATTTT
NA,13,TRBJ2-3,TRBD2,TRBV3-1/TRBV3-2,CASGTTGRIVQYF,TGTGCCAGCGGGACTACGGGTAGGATTGTGCAGTATTTT
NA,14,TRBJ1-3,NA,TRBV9,CASSRGLDGNTIYF,TGTGCCAGCAGCAGAGGGCTCGACGGAAACACCATATATTTT
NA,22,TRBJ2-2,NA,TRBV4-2,CASSQEDRGRVAGASNTGELFF,TGTGCCAGCAGCCAAGAGGACAGGGGGAGAGTAGCGGGGGCCTCGAACACCGGGGAGCTGTTTTTT
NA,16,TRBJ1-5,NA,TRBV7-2,CASSFSDSSYNQPQHF,TGTGCCAGCAGCTTCTCGGACAGCAGCTATAATCAGCCCCAGCATTTT
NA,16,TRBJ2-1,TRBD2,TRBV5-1,CASSLAGLAGRNEQFF,TGCGCCAGCAGCTTGGCCGGGCTAGCGGGGCGCAATGAGCAGTTCTTC
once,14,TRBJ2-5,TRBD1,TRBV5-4,CASSQIQGEETQYF,TGTGCCAGCAGCCAAATACAGGGGGAAGAGACCCAGTACTTC
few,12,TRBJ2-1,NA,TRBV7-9,CASSAEYNEQFF,TGTGCCAGCAGCGCGGAGTACAATGAGCAGTTCTTC
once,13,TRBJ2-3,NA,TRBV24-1,CATSDGSPDTQYF,TGTGCCACCAGTGACGGAAGCCCAGATACGCAGTATTTT
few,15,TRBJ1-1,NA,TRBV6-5,CASSDAGGLNTEAFF,TGTGCCAGCAGCGACGCGGGGGGCCTGAACACTGAAGCTTTCTTT
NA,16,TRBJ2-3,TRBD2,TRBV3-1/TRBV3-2,CASSRSSGGSTDTQYF,TGTGCCAGCAGCCGGTCTAGCGGGGGAAGCACAGATACGCAGTATTTT
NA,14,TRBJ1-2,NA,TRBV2,CASSDGLSGYGYTF,TGTGCCAGCAGTGACGGCCTTAGCGGCTATGGCTACACCTTC
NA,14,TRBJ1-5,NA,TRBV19,CASSSRRENQPQHF,TGTGCCAGTAGTTCCCGACGGGAGAATCAGCCCCAGCATTTT